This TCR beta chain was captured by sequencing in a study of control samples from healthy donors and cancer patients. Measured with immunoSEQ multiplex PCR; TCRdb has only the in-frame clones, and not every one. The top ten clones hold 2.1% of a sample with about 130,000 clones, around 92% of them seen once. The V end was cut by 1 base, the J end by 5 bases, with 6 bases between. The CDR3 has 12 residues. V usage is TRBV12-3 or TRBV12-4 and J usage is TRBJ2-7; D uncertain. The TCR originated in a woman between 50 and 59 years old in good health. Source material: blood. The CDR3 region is CASSLEWHEQYF. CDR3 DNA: TGTGCCAGCAGTTTAGAGTGGCACGAGCAGTACTTC.